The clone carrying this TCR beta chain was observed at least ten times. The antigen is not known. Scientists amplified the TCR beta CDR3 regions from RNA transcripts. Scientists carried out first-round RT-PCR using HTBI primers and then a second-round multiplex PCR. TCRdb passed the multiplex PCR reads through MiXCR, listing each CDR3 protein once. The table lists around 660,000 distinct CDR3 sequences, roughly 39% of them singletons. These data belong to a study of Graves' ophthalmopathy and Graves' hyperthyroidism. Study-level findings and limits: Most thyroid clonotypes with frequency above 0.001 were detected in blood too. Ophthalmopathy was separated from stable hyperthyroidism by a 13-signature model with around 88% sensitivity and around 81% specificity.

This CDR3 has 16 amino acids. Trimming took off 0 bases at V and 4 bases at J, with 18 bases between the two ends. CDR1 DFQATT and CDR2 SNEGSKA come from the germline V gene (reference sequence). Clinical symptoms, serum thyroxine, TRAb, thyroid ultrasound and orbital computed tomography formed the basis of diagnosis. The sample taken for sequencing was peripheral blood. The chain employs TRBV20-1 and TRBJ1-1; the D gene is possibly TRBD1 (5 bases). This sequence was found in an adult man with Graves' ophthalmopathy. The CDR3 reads CSARDLVGGRGTEAFF. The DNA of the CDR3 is TGCAGTGCTAGAGATTTAGTCGGAGGGAGGGGCACTGAAGCTTTCTTT.